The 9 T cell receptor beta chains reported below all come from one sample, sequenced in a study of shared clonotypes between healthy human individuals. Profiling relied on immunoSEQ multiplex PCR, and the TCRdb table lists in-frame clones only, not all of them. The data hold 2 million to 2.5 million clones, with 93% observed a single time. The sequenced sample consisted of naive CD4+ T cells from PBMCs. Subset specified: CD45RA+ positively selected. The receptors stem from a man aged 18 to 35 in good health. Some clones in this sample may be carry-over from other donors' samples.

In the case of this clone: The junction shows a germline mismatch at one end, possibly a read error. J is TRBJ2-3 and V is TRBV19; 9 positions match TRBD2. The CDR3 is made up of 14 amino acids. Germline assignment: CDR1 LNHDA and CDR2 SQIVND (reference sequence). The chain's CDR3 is CASRIAGVRDTQYF. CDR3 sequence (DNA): TGTGCCAGTAGGATAGCGGGAGTAAGGGATACGCAGTATTTT.

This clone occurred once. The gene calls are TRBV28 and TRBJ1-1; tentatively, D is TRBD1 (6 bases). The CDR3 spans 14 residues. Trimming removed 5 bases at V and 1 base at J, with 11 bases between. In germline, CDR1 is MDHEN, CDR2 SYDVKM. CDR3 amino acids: CASSGLQGNTEAFF. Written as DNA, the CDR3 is TGTGCCAGCAGTGGGTTACAGGGGAACACTGAAGCTTTCTTT.

The CDR3 coding sequence is TGTGCCAGCACCCCCATCTCATCGACCAACGCCTACGAGCAGTACTTC. Translation: CASTPISSTNAYEQYF. This chain uses TRBV28 with TRBJ2-7; the D is unclear. In germline, CDR1 is MDHEN, CDR2 SYDVKM. CDR3 length equals 16 residues. V was shortened by 7 bases and J by 2 bases, with 21 bases between the two germline ends.

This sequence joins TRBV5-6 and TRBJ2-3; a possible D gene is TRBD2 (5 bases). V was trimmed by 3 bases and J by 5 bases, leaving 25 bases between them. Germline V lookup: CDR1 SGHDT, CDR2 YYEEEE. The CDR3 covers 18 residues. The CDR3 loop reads CASSSDPTGPRGGDTQYF. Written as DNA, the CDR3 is TGTGCCAGCAGCTCCGATCCGACGGGCCCGAGAGGAGGAGATACGCAGTATTTT.

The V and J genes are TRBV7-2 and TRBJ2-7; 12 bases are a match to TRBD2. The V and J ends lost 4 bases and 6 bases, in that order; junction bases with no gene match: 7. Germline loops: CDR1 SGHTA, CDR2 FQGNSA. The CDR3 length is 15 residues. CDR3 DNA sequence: TGTGCCAGCAGCTCCCTGACTAGCGGGAGAGGCGAGCAGTACTTC. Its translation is CASSSLTSGRGEQYF.

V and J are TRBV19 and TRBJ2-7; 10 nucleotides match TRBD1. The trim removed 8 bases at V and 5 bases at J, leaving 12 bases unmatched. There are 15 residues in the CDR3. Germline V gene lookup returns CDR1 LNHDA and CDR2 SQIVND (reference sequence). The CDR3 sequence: CASDRGDRGKDEQYF. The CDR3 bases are TGTGCCAGTGATCGCGGGGACAGGGGTAAGGACGAGCAGTACTTC.

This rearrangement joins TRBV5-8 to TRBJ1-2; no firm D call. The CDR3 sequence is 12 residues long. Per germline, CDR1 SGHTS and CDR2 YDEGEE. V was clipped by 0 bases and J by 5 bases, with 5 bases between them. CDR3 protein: CASSLVRYGYTF. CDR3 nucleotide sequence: TGTGCCAGCAGCTTGGTGAGGTATGGCTACACCTTC.

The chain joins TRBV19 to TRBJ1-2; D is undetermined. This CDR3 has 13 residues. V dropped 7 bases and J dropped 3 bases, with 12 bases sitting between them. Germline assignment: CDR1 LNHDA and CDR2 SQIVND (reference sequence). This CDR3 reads CASTRWEDYGYTF. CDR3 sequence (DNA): TGTGCCAGTACACGATGGGAGGACTATGGCTACACCTTC.

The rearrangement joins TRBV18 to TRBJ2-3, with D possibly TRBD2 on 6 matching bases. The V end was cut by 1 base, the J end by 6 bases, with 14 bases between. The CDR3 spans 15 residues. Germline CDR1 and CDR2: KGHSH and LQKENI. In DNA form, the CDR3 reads TGTGCCAGCTCACCACTTAGGGACTCTGGGGATACGCAGTATTTT. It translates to CASSPLRDSGDTQYF.